A single sample gave rise to the 27 T cell receptor beta chains below, sequenced in a study of cytomegalovirus exposure and HLA in healthy donors. PCR involved 60 Vbeta and 13 Jbeta primers. This table comes from immunoSEQ multiplex PCR, and its TCRdb copy is limited to in-frame clones, with some not included. The sample records about 88,000 clones, more than 80% being singletons. Sample: PBMCs. The receptors stem from a man between 18 and 29 years old in good health and CMV-seronegative.

V usage is TRBV5-1 and J usage is TRBJ1-2; 9 bases match TRBD1. This CDR3 comprises 17 residues. Trimming removed 2 bases from V and 8 bases from J; junction bases left unmatched: 16. The germline gives CDR1 SGHRS, CDR2 YFSETQ. The CDR3 nucleotides are TGCGCCAGCAGCTTAGTACACCCCTCCGACAGGGGGGAAGGCTACACCTTC. This gives the protein CASSLVHPSDRGEGYTF.

V is TRBV7-9 and J is TRBJ2-1, with TRBD2 matching over 11 bases. This CDR3 has 16 amino acids. Germline V gene lookup returns CDR1 SEHNR and CDR2 FQNEAQ (reference sequence). J was trimmed by 7 bases and V by 5 bases; bases with no gene match: 10. As DNA, the CDR3 is TGTGCCAGCAGCACCCTCAGCCCTAGCGGGGGGAATGAGCAGTTCTTC. This gives the protein CASSTLSPSGGNEQFF. Based on the CDR3 plus reference TRBV7-9 and TRBJ2-1, the full variable domain is DTGVSQNPRHKITKRGQNVTFRCDPISEHNRLYWYRQTLGQGPEFLTYFQNEAQLEKSRLLSDRFSAERPKGSFSTLEIQRTEQGDSAMYLCASSTLSPSGGNEQFFGPGTRLTVL.

The genes are TRBV7-9 and TRBJ1-4; D remains ambiguous. Trimming pared 4 bases from V and 1 base from J, leaving 7 bases between. CDR1 is SEHNR, CDR2 FQNEAQ, per germline (reference sequence). CDR3 size: 14 residues. The CDR3 sequence: CASSSRVTNEKLFF. DNA for the CDR3: TGTGCCAGCAGCTCGAGGGTAACTAATGAAAAACTGTTTTTT.

J is TRBJ2-2 and V is TRBV19; 10 bases are shared with TRBD1. The CDR3 totals 14 residues. V trimming: 3 bases; J trimming: 12 bases; junction bases outside the gene matches: 7. Germline-derived CDR1 and CDR2 are LNHDA and SQIVND (reference sequence). DNA for the CDR3: TGTGCCAGTAGTATGGGGACAGGGGCCTGCCAGCTGTTTTTT. It specifies CASSMGTGACQLFF.

The chain combines TRBV7-9 with TRBJ2-1; no reliable D call. In germline, CDR1 is SEHNR, CDR2 FQNEAQ (reference sequence). CDR3 size: 8 residues. V was pared by 4 bases and J by 14 bases, with 3 bases between. Here the CDR3 reads CASSSEFF. The CDR3 DNA reads as TGTGCCAGCAGCTCGGAGTTCTTC.

Of note for this clone: One junction end does not reproduce the germline sequence, and a read error may be involved. Other DNA sequences in this sample translate to the same CDR3. The V and J genes are TRBV7-6 and TRBJ2-1; TRBD1 aligns across 11 bases. The CDR3 length is 14 residues. Germline CDR1 and CDR2: SGHVS and FNYEAQ. The CDR3 nucleotides are TGCGCCAGCAGCTTAGGGACAGGGGGGGATGAGCAGTTCTTC. Protein: CASSLGTGGDEQFF. Supplemented by reference TRBV7-6 and TRBJ2-1, the full variable domain reads GAGVSQSPRYKVTKRGQDVALRCDPISGHVSLYWYRQALGQGPEFLTYFNYEAQQDKSGLPNDRFSAERPEGSISTLTIQRTEQRDSAMYRCASSLGTGGDEQFFGPGTRLTVL.

This rearrangement joins TRBV19 to TRBJ1-2, with 12 bases fitting TRBD1. Germline CDR1 LNHDA, CDR2 SQIVND (reference sequence). Trimming cost V 4 bases and J 4 bases; bases outside gene matches: 13. The CDR3 is made up of 18 amino acids. The CDR3: CASSKSVGTGGLFYGYTF. The CDR3 region has the DNA TGTGCCAGTAGTAAATCGGTCGGGACAGGGGGCCTTTTCTATGGCTACACCTTC. The variable domain in full, completed from reference TRBV19 and TRBJ1-2, reads DGGITQSPKYLFRKEGQNVTLSCEQNLNHDAMYWYRQDPGQGLRLIYYSQIVNDFQKGDIAEGYSVSREKKESFPLTVTSAQKNPTAFYLCASSKSVGTGGLFYGYTFGSGTRLTVV.

This clone has only one observation. The V and J genes are TRBV6-5 and TRBJ1-2; possibly TRBD1 for D (5 bases). The CDR3 runs to 15 residues. V lost 8 bases, J lost 3 bases, and 19 bases lay in between. Germline V gene sequence: CDR1 MNHEY, CDR2 SVGAGI. The CDR3 protein is CASWGTGGRDYGYTF. The CDR3 nucleotides are TGTGCCAGCTGGGGGACTGGGGGACGTGACTATGGCTACACCTTC.

This clone was seen a single time. This chain links TRBV7-9 with TRBJ2-2, with 8 positions matching TRBD2. The CDR3 loop spans 17 amino acids. The V gene's germline CDR1 is SEHNR and CDR2 FQNEAQ (reference sequence). V shed 1 base and J 6 bases; nucleotides not matched to a gene: 10. The CDR3 nucleotides are TGTGCCAGCAGCTTAGTTGAGGCGGGAGGTGTTTCCGGGGAGCTGTTTTTT. Translation: CASSLVEAGGVSGELFF.

This clone was detected only a few times. The chain joins TRBV19 to TRBJ1-2; 9 bases match TRBD1. V lost 4 bases to trimming and J lost 6 bases; unmatched junction nucleotides: 12. The CDR3 has 16 residues. The germline gives CDR1 LNHDA, CDR2 SQIVND (reference sequence). The CDR3 loop reads CASSKNPGQGRDGYTF. The CDR3 DNA follows: TGTGCCAGTAGTAAGAACCCGGGACAGGGAAGGGATGGCTACACCTTC.

V and J are TRBV1 and TRBJ2-4; the table gives TRBD2 as D, unverified against the DNA. TRBV1 is shown as a pseudogene. This CDR3 is built from 18 residues. The CDR3 region is CTSSQGLAGGLAKNIQYF. CDR3 in DNA: TGCACCAGCAGCCAAGGACTAGCGGGAGGGCTAGCCAAAAACATTCAGTACTTC.

The chain is built from TRBV29-1 and TRBJ1-1; no firm D call. The V end was cut by 8 bases, the J end by 4 bases, with 14 bases between. Per the germline V gene, CDR1 is SQVTM and CDR2 is ANQGSEA. The CDR3 has 12 amino acids. The CDR3 loop is CSFRDGGTEAFF. In DNA, the CDR3 is TGCAGCTTCCGGGATGGCGGCACTGAAGCTTTCTTT.

This chain joins TRBV5-6 and TRBJ1-2; a weak D match, TRBD1 (6 bases). The CDR3 has 14 residues. V lost 6 bases to trimming and J lost 3 bases, with 15 bases between them. CDR1 and CDR2 (germline): SGHDT, YYEEEE. CDR3 residues: CASTLDTGHYGYTF. The DNA for the CDR3 is TGTGCCAGCACCCTAGACACAGGGCACTATGGCTACACCTTC. The full variable domain, rest sourced from reference TRBV5-6 and TRBJ1-2, is DAGVTQSPTHLIKTRGQQVTLRCSPKSGHDTVSWYQQALGQGPQFIFQYYEEEERQRGNFPDRFSGHQFPNYSSELNVNALLLGDSALYLCASTLDTGHYGYTFGSGTRLTVV.

J is TRBJ1-4 and V is TRBV7-8; 9 positions match TRBD1. The germline V gene has CDR1 SGHVS and CDR2 FQNEAQ. Losses at the gene ends were 5 bases for V and 2 bases for J; bases not matched to a gene: 3. The CDR3 is made up of 15 amino acids. The CDR3 sequence: CASSPGTGTNEKLFF. DNA of the CDR3: TGTGCCAGCAGCCCCGGGACAGGGACTAATGAAAAACTGTTTTTT.

In this sample, this clone turned up a few times. The chain combines TRBV5-1 with TRBJ2-2, with TRBD1 identical over 7 bases. The CDR3 is made up of 14 amino acids. Germline V lookup: CDR1 SGHRS, CDR2 YFSETQ. The V and J ends lost 9 bases and 0 bases, in that order; junction bases with no gene match: 5. CDR3: CAKLQGTNTGELFF. In DNA, the CDR3 is TGCGCCAAACTACAGGGGACGAACACCGGGGAGCTGTTTTTT.

This clone was observed a few times. The chain carries TRBV7-3 and TRBJ2-7, with 7 nucleotides matching TRBD1. CDR1 and CDR2 from the germline V gene are SGHTA and FQGTGA. The CDR3 consists of 15 residues. J was trimmed by 8 bases and V by 1 base; bases with no gene match: 11. Written as DNA, the CDR3 is TGTGCCAGCAGCTTAATCCCGGGACAGCCTATGAAGCAGTACTTC. Its protein product is CASSLIPGQPMKQYF. The variable domain in full, completed from reference TRBV7-3 and TRBJ2-7, reads GAGVSQTPSNKVTEKGKYVELRCDPISGHTALYWYRQSLGQGPEFLIYFQGTGAADDSGLPNDRFFAVRPEGSVSTLKIQRTERGDSAVYLCASSLIPGQPMKQYFGPGTRLTVT.

J is TRBJ1-1 and V is TRBV18; D ambiguous. Germline V gives CDR1 KGHSH, CDR2 LQKENI. CDR3 size: 15 residues. The V end was cut by 3 bases, the J end by 1 base, with 12 bases between. CDR3 in amino acids: CASSPPPAGNTEAFF. CDR3 nucleotides: TGTGCCAGCTCACCTCCCCCGGCAGGGAACACTGAAGCTTTCTTT.

V gene TRBV27 combines with J gene TRBJ1-2, with unresolved D. Germline-derived CDR1 and CDR2 are MNHEY and SMNVEV (reference sequence). CDR3 length: 15 residues. V gave up 0 bases and J gave up 4 bases, with 12 bases separating them. The DNA of the CDR3 is TGTGCCAGCAGTTTATCGCAGAGGCCGGGCTATGGCTACACCTTC. This encodes CASSLSQRPGYGYTF.

The chain couples TRBV9 to TRBJ1-4; D not certain. CDR1 is SGDLS and CDR2 is YYNGEE in the germline V gene. The V and J ends lost 0 bases and 7 bases respectively, with 16 bases between them. This CDR3 has 16 residues. In DNA form, the CDR3 reads TGTGCCAGCAGCGTAGGCTTCTCAGCGGGTACTGAAAAACTGTTTTTT. Translating gives CASSVGFSAGTEKLFF.

This clone was recorded a few times. Germline is not matched at one junction end, which may reflect a read error. The chain combines TRBV7-8 with TRBJ2-7; D unresolved. Germline V lookup: CDR1 SGHVS, CDR2 FQNEAQ. CDR3 size: 13 residues. The CDR3 protein is CASSPGPDREQYF. The CDR3 DNA reads TGCGCCAGCAGCCCCGGTCCCGATCGCGAGCAGTACTTC.

This clone was seen only a few times. V usage is TRBV7-9 and J usage is TRBJ2-3; 12 bases are shared with TRBD2. Per the germline V gene, CDR1 is SEHNR and CDR2 is FQNEAQ (reference sequence). V was pared by 3 bases and J by 4 bases, with 2 bases of the junction left unmatched. This CDR3 contains 15 residues. CDR3 coding DNA: TGTGCCAGCAGCTTCCTAGCGGGAGGGGCAGATACGCAGTATTTT. It codes for CASSFLAGGADTQYF.

This chain links TRBV29-1 with TRBJ2-1; 7 nucleotides align to TRBD2. The CDR3 extends over 13 amino acids. Germline CDR1 is SQVTM and CDR2 is ANQGSEA. The V gene end was trimmed by 4 bases and the J gene end by 7 bases; junction bases not matched to a gene: 7. The CDR3, as DNA: TGCAGCGTTGGTGGGAGGGGAACTAATGAGCAGTTCTTC. Its protein is CSVGGRGTNEQFF.

J is TRBJ2-7 and V is TRBV5-5, with D tentatively TRBD1 (6 bases). Germline-derived CDR1 and CDR2 are SGHKS and YYEKEE (reference sequence). V gave up 5 bases and J gave up 4 bases, with 16 bases separating them. This CDR3 spans 14 amino acids. The CDR3 region is CASSREDRSYEQYF. In nucleotides, the CDR3 is TGTGCCAGCAGTCGTGAAGACAGGAGTTACGAGCAGTACTTC. The variable domain in full, completed from reference TRBV5-5 and TRBJ2-7, reads DAGVTQSPTHLIKTRGQQVTLRCSPISGHKSVSWYQQVLGQGPQFIFQYYEKEERGRGNFPDRFSARQFPNYSSELNVNALLLGDSALYLCASSREDRSYEQYFGPGTRLTVT.

This chain links TRBV5-1 with TRBJ2-7, with 7 bases identical to TRBD2. This CDR3 is built from 14 residues. V lost 0 bases and J lost 4; bases outside the gene matches: 4. From germline, CDR1 is SGHRS and CDR2 YFSETQ. In nucleotides, the CDR3 is TGCGCCAGCAGCTTGGGGGAGGGAATATACGAGCAGTACTTC. Amino acid sequence: CASSLGEGIYEQYF.

The chain is built from TRBV7-9 and TRBJ2-7; D may be TRBD2 (6 bases). The CDR3 is made up of 14 amino acids. Trimming shortened V by 7 bases and J by 4 bases, and 17 bases separated the two germline ends. Germline CDR1 SEHNR, CDR2 FQNEAQ (reference sequence). The CDR3 spells CASTPEGIGYEQYF. The DNA for the CDR3 is TGTGCCAGCACCCCGGAGGGGATCGGGTACGAGCAGTACTTC.

The J gene is TRBJ1-5, the V gene TRBV28, with TRBD1 matching over 7 bases. This CDR3 is built from 17 residues. Per germline, CDR1 MDHEN and CDR2 SYDVKM. V lost 6 bases, J lost 10 bases, and 21 bases stayed unmatched. The CDR3, as DNA: TGTGCCAGCAGCCCCCTGAAGGACAGGACGTATCGTTCCCCCCAGCATTTT. Translated: CASSPLKDRTYRSPQHF.

V and J are TRBV11-2 and TRBJ2-3; 10 bases map to TRBD2. Trimming at V came to 5 bases and at J to 4 bases, leaving 9 bases not matched to a gene. The CDR3 runs 16 residues. The germline gives CDR1 SGHAT, CDR2 FQNNGV. In DNA form, the CDR3 reads TGTGCCAGCAGCCGCTTCCTAGCGGGAGAAGCAGATACGCAGTATTTT. This codes for CASSRFLAGEADTQYF.